The count of the clone carrying this T cell receptor beta chain is one. What it binds is unknown. Ophthalmopathy cases scored 3 or more on the Clinical Activity Score and 4 or more on NOSPECS grade, with duration below 3 months. Exclusions: uncontrolled infection, other autoimmune disease, pregnancy, lactation. Fresh peripheral blood, approximately 9.7 ml, was the source of the PBMCs. This entry is derived from a study of T cells in Graves' hyperthyroidism and ophthalmopathy. From RNA transcripts, TCR beta CDR3 regions were amplified. The HTBI primer set served for first-round RT-PCR of the TCR CDR3. Via MiXCR, TCRdb re-called the multiplex PCR reads, giving one row per CDR3 protein. The sample holds about 350,000 distinct CDR3 sequences, 12% to 15% seen once. The germline V gene has CDR1 MNHNS and CDR2 SASEGT. The CDR3 has 16 amino acids. The junction had 10 bases not matched to a gene; V was cut back by 8 bases and J by 1 base.

Overall study results and limits: The blood repertoire included most of the expanded thyroid clonotypes above 0.001.

Sequencing was performed on blood. V usage is TRBV6-1 and J usage is TRBJ1-5; 8 nucleotides agree with TRBD1. This TCR was recovered from a woman aged 55-75 years with Graves' ophthalmopathy. CDR3: CASGPGQGGSNQPQHF. The CDR3 bases are TGTGCCAGCGGACCTGGACAGGGCGGAAGCAATCAGCCCCAGCATTTT.